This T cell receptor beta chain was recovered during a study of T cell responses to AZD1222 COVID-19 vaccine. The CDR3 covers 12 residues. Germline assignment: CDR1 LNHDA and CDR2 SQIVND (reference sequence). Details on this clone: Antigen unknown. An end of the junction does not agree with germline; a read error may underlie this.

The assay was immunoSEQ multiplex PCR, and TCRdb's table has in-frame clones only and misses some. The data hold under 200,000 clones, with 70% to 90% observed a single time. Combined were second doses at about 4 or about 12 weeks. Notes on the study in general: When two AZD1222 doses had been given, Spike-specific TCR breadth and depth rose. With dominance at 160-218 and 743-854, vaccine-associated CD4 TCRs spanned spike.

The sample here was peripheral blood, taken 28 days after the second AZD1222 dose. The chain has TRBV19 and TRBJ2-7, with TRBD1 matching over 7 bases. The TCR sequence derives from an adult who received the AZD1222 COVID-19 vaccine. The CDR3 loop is CASTSLWGQLVF. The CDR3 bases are TGTGCCAGTACCAGTCTATGGGGACAGCTAGTCTTC.